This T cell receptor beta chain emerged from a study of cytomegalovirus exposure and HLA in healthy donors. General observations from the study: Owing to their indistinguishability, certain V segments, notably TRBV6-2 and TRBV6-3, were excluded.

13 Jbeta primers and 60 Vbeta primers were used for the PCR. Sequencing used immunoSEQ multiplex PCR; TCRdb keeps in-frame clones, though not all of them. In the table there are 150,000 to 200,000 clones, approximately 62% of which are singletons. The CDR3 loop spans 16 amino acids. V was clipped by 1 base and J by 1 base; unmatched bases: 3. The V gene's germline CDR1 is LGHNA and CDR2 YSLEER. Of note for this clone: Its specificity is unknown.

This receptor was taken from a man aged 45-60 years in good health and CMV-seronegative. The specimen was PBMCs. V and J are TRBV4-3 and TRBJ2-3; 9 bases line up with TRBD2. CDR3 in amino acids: CASSQGQRGGTDTQYF. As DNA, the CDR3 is TGCGCCAGCAGCCAAGGTCAGCGGGGGGGCACAGATACGCAGTATTTT.